Given below is one TCR beta chain in context. Antigen unknown. The primer mix had 60 Vbeta and 13 Jbeta primers. The repertoire was sequenced with immunoSEQ multiplex PCR; TCRdb's copy has only in-frame clones and lacks some. The sample has approximately 150,000 clones, 55% to 80% seen once. Likely unrecorded immune exposures existed in these nominally healthy donors. The sample comes from a study of cytomegalovirus exposure and HLA in healthy donors. Whole-study findings and limits: Reports state that TCR beta sequences accurately predicted most subjects' HLA-A and HLA-B alleles. Beyond CMV serostatus, there was no information to go on about immune exposure.

Germline V gene data show CDR1 as SGDLS and CDR2 as YYNGEE. V was clipped by 4 bases and J by 3 bases, with 11 bases between them. The CDR3 is 14 residues long. The sequenced sample was PBMCs. The chain combines TRBV9 with TRBJ1-5; D possibly corresponds to TRBD1 (5 bases). The sequence derives from a woman aged 18-29 years in good health and CMV-seropositive. CDR3 residues: CASSRGGANQPQHF. CDR3 DNA: TGTGCCAGCAGCAGGGGCGGGGCCAATCAGCCCCAGCATTTT.